This T cell receptor (beta chain) was observed in a study of neurological immune-mediated disorders. This clonotype has at least ten counts. MiXCR, applied by TCRdb to the 5' RACE reads, yields one record per CDR3 protein. The sample holds 30,000 to 35,000 distinct CDR3 sequences, roughly 25% seen once. The sequenced sample was CD4+ T cells from blood. This clonotype was sampled from a man aged 50-59 years with HTLV-1-associated myelopathy (HAM/TSP).

CDR3 amino acids: CASSDGNSPLHF. CDR3 DNA: TGTGCCAGCAGTGATGGGAATTCACCCCTCCACTTT. The J gene is TRBJ1-6, the V gene TRBV2; D is ambiguous. V lost 3 bases to trimming and J lost 7 bases, with 4 bases between them. Looked up from germline, CDR1 is SNHLY and CDR2 is FYNNEI. This CDR3 is built from 12 residues.